This entry lists 8 T cell receptor beta chains sequenced from one sample in a study of shared clonotypes between healthy human individuals. In the naive CD8 group, cells lacked CD45RO and were positively selected for CCR7, so terminally differentiated effector memory CD45RA+ cells were left out. Clones were read by immunoSEQ multiplex PCR, and TCRdb kept only the in-frame ones, dropping some. The sample yields 2 million or so clones, about 95% seen once. Sequenced sample: naive CD8+ T cells sorted from blood. The receptors derive from a man between 18 and 29 years old in good health.

This chain connects TRBV6-1 to TRBJ1-5; the D is unclear. V was cut by 4 bases and J by 1 base, with 14 bases left in between. CDR3 length: 16 amino acids. Germline V CDR1 and CDR2: MNHNS, SASEGT. Here the CDR3 DNA reads TGTGCCAGCAGTGCTCTTATTCGGGAGAGCAATCAGCCCCAGCATTTT. Translation gives CASSALIRESNQPQHF.

The table lists this clone with a count of one. This sample also contains other DNA sequences that code for the same CDR3. The chain has TRBV4-1 and TRBJ1-2; D is undetermined. The CDR3 has 11 residues. Germline V gene data show CDR1 as MGHRA and CDR2 as YSYEKL. V shed 1 base and J shed 8 bases, with 5 bases lying between them. Here the CDR3 reads CASSQGGGYTF. Written as DNA, the CDR3 is TGCGCCAGCAGCCAAGGCGGCGGCTACACCTTC.

This clone was recorded only once. At the DNA level, this CDR3 is encoded by other sequences in the same sample as well. The V and J genes are TRBV7-9 and TRBJ2-5; D may be TRBD1 or TRBD2 (5 bases each). Trimming took off 4 bases at V and 1 base at J, with 10 bases between the two ends. The germline CDR1 and CDR2 sequences are SEHNR and FQNEAQ (reference sequence). CDR3 length equals 14 residues. The CDR3 DNA reads TGTGCCAGCAGCTCCACCGGGGCCCAAGAGACCCAGTACTTC. This codes for CASSSTGAQETQYF.

This chain uses TRBV10-3 with TRBJ1-1, with D tentatively TRBD1 (6 bases). V lost 2 bases and J 3 bases, leaving 13 bases between the germline ends. Germline V gene sequence: CDR1 ENHRY, CDR2 SYGVKD. The CDR3 loop spans 15 amino acids. CDR3: CAISETGYAYTEAFF. The CDR3 bases are TGTGCCATCAGTGAGACAGGGTATGCGTACACTGAAGCTTTCTTT.

The V gene is TRBV7-8, the J gene TRBJ1-3; D is perhaps TRBD1 (5 bases). The germline CDR1 and CDR2 sequences are SGHVS and FQNEAQ. V was trimmed by 6 bases and J by 0 bases, leaving 12 bases between them. The CDR3 loop spans 15 amino acids. CDR3 bases: TGTGCCAGCAGTCCCTTGGGGACCTCTGGAAACACCATATATTTT. It is translated as CASSPLGTSGNTIYF.

This chain uses TRBV7-8 with TRBJ1-4; D unresolved. Deletions cut 1 base from V and 7 bases from J, with 13 bases between. The CDR3 spans 15 residues. Germline V gene sequence: CDR1 SGHVS, CDR2 FQNEAQ. CDR3 sequence (DNA): TGTGCCAGCAGCTTAGAACAGATCTCGGGTGAAAAACTGTTTTTT. It translates to CASSLEQISGEKLFF.

The V call is TRBV5-6, the J call TRBJ2-2; D is perhaps TRBD2 (6 bases). The CDR3 consists of 15 residues. The V and J ends lost 0 bases and 4 bases respectively, with 10 bases between them. The V gene's germline CDR1 is SGHDT and CDR2 YYEEEE. This chain's CDR3 is CASSLAGDGTGELFF. The CDR3 DNA sequence: TGTGCCAGCAGCTTGGCGGGGGATGGCACCGGGGAGCTGTTTTTT.

This rearrangement joins TRBV28 to TRBJ2-7; weak D call: TRBD1 (6 bases). The CDR3 is 15 residues long. Per the germline V gene, CDR1 is MDHEN and CDR2 is SYDVKM. The ends were cut back, 2 bases at V and 4 bases at J, with 15 bases in the middle. The CDR3 bases are TGTGCCAGCAGTTTAGGGCCCCCAGGGGTATACGAGCAGTACTTC. As protein: CASSLGPPGVYEQYF.